This TCR beta chain was documented in a study of identical twins. Overall study findings and caveats: For zero-insertion analyses, partial confounding could come from invariant MAIT and iNKT cells. Weaker excess sharing between twins was seen in beta out-of-frame sequences.

V was shortened by 7 bases and J by 3 bases, with 15 bases between the two germline ends. This CDR3 has 14 residues. This clonotype was observed many times. The antigen remains unidentified. TCRdb reanalysed the 5' RACE reads using MiXCR and keeps one entry per CDR3 protein. The table shows about 460,000 distinct CDR3 sequences, with approximately 15% occurring only once. The same specimen was also included in a second study, on yellow fever vaccine responses in identical twins.

This sequence originates from a young woman in good health. The sample was CD4+ T cells sorted from blood. The chain uses TRBV12-3 or TRBV12-4 and TRBJ1-1, with D perhaps TRBD1 (6 bases). The CDR3 spells CASILGQGHTEAFF. The CDR3 nucleotides read TGTGCCAGCATCCTGGGGCAGGGGCACACTGAAGCTTTCTTT.